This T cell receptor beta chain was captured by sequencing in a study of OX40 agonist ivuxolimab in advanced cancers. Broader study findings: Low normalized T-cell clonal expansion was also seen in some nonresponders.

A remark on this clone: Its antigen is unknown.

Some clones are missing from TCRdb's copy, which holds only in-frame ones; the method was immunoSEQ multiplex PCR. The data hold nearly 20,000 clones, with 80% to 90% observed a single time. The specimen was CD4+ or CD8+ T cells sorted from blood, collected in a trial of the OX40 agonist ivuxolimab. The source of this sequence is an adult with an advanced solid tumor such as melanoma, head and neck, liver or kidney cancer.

The DNA for the CDR3 is TGTGCCAGCAGCTTGCGTTCCACTGACCCCTATGGCTACACCTTC. It encodes CASSLRSTDPYGYTF. The chain couples TRBV5-4 to TRBJ1-2; the D is unclear. V shed 1 base and J shed 4 bases, with 14 bases lying between them. In germline, CDR1 is SGHNT, CDR2 YYREEE (reference sequence). The CDR3 extends over 15 amino acids.